These 4 T cell receptor beta chains came from one sample sequenced in a study of post-analysis software for immune sequencing data. Overall study results and limits: Patients had higher frequencies than controls of five TRBV segments, including TRBV5-6, TRBV5-1 and TRBV20-1.

The library was made from cDNA and included unique molecular identifiers. In TCRdb, the PCR reads were re-called with MiXCR into one record per CDR3 protein. The sample yields 740,000 or so distinct CDR3 sequences, roughly 50% seen once. No antigen is known for these receptors. Sequenced input: blood. These receptors were collected from a girl between 10 and 17 years old with multiple sclerosis.

This chain joins TRBV20-1 and TRBJ1-5, with 7 bases matching TRBD1. The CDR3 is 15 amino acids. Germline V gene sequence: CDR1 DFQATT, CDR2 SNEGSKA (reference sequence). Trimming at V came to 2 bases and at J to 6 bases, leaving 10 bases not matched to a gene. The CDR3 protein is CSARYGQELAQPQHF. For the CDR3, the DNA is TGCAGTGCTAGATACGGACAGGAACTCGCTCAGCCCCAGCATTTT.

This clonotype was detected only once. The chain is built from TRBV29-1 and TRBJ2-1; TRBD2 matches 7 bases. The CDR3 is 14 amino acids. V dropped 3 bases and J dropped 0; count of bases not matched to a gene: 2. Germline V gives CDR1 SQVTM, CDR2 ANQGSEA. The CDR3 loop reads CSVESSGSYNEQFF. The CDR3 DNA is TGCAGCGTTGAGTCTAGCGGCTCCTACAATGAGCAGTTCTTC.

V usage is TRBV9 and J usage is TRBJ2-3, with 7 bases aligning to TRBD2. This CDR3 spans 18 amino acids. Germline V gives CDR1 SGDLS, CDR2 YYNGEE. V lost 4 bases, J lost 0 bases, and 14 bases stayed unmatched. The CDR3 is CASSIPLGGSESTDTQYF. As DNA, the CDR3 is TGTGCCAGCAGCATCCCCCTGGGGGGGTCTGAAAGCACAGATACGCAGTATTTT.

The CDR3, as DNA: TGCAGTGCTAGCCTAGGGGGACTCAGCTACGAGCAGTACTTC. Its translation: CSASLGGLSYEQYF. The gene calls are TRBV20-1 and TRBJ2-7; tentatively, D is TRBD1 or TRBD2 (6 bases each). Looked up from germline, CDR1 is DFQATT and CDR2 is SNEGSKA (reference sequence). V lost 3 bases to trimming and J lost 3 bases, with 15 bases between them. The CDR3 has 14 amino acids.